These 11 T cell receptor beta chains were all obtained from the same sample, sequenced in a study of shared clonotypes between healthy human individuals. Profiled with immunoSEQ multiplex PCR; TCRdb holds only in-frame clones, not every one. The data show about 990,000 clones, with approximately 78% seen just once and more than 0.55% held by the top ten. The sample comprised memory CD4+ T cells from PBMCs. Subset noted: CD45RA-negative fraction. The source is a man aged 18 to 35 in good health. Some clones in this sample may be carry-over from other donors' samples.

The V gene is TRBV5-8, the J gene TRBJ2-1, with D perhaps being TRBD1 or TRBD2 (5 bases each). The ends were cut back, 3 bases at V and 3 bases at J, with 19 bases in the middle. The CDR3 is 17 residues long. Germline-derived CDR1 and CDR2 are SGHTS and YDEGEE. As DNA, the CDR3 is TGTGCCAGCAGCTCACCCACCGGGACCCCGTACTACAATGAGCAGTTCTTC. It specifies CASSSPTGTPYYNEQFF.

The V and J genes are TRBV4-1 and TRBJ2-3; 10 bases map to TRBD2. The CDR3 runs to 16 residues. The trim removed 0 bases at V and 5 bases at J, leaving 5 bases unmatched. Germline lookup yields CDR1 MGHRA and CDR2 YSYEKL. The CDR3 DNA reads TGCGCCAGCAGCCAAGACCCTCGACTAGCGGGAGATACGCAGTATTTT. Translating gives CASSQDPRLAGDTQYF.

The chain recombines TRBV28 with TRBJ2-1; 8 nucleotides align to TRBD1. V gave up 3 bases and J gave up 9 bases; unmatched junction bases: 7. The CDR3 runs to 14 residues. Germline V gene sequence: CDR1 MDHEN, CDR2 SYDVKM. In nucleotides, the CDR3 is TGTGCCAGCAGTTTCGGACAGGGATACGGTGAGCAGTTCTTC. Its protein is CASSFGQGYGEQFF.

This clone was seen just once. This chain links TRBV6-1 with TRBJ2-4, with 7 bases that match TRBD2. With V trimmed by 2 bases and J by 4 bases, 14 bases remained unmatched. This CDR3 is built from 18 residues. Germline CDR1 and CDR2: MNHNS and SASEGT. The CDR3 coding sequence is TGTGCCAGCAGTGAAATGAGAAGATTAGCGGGCAAAAAAAACATTCAGTACTTC. Its protein product is CASSEMRRLAGKKNIQYF.

The rearrangement uses TRBV18 and TRBJ2-1, with D unclear. The CDR3 length is 14 residues. Trimming took off 4 bases at V and 0 bases at J, with 7 bases between the two ends. The germline V gene has CDR1 KGHSH and CDR2 LQKENI. CDR3 sequence reads: CASSQISSYNEQFF. CDR3 sequence (DNA): TGTGCCAGCTCACAGATTAGCTCCTACAATGAGCAGTTCTTC.

The sample holds one count of this clone. The chain recombines TRBV5-1 with TRBJ2-1; TRBD1 agrees at 9 bases. Per germline, CDR1 SGHRS and CDR2 YFSETQ. The CDR3 runs 14 residues. V lost 4 bases to trimming and J lost 9 bases; unmatched junction nucleotides: 8. CDR3 DNA sequence: TGCGCCAGCAGCCTGGGACAGGGAGAGGTTGAGCAGTTCTTC. Translated: CASSLGQGEVEQFF.

The V call is TRBV18, the J call TRBJ1-3; no reliable D call. Trimming pared 3 bases from V and 7 bases from J, leaving 10 bases between. Germline-derived CDR1 and CDR2 are KGHSH and LQKENI. The CDR3 loop spans 13 amino acids. The CDR3 loop reads CASSPTLDNTIYF. The CDR3 nucleotides read TGTGCCAGCTCACCCACCCTAGACAACACCATATATTTT.

The chain carries TRBV5-1 and TRBJ2-7; possible D gene TRBD1, 6 bases. This CDR3 contains 14 residues. V was clipped by 0 bases and J by 5 bases, with 12 bases between them. Germline loops: CDR1 SGHRS, CDR2 YFSETQ. DNA for the CDR3: TGCGCCAGCAGCTTGGACAGGGAAGGAGACGAGCAGTACTTC. It translates to CASSLDREGDEQYF.

The CDR3 sequence: CASSYSTGGQRDTQYF. DNA for the CDR3: TGTGCCAGCAGTTACTCGACAGGGGGCCAGCGCGATACGCAGTATTTT. The rearrangement links TRBV6-5 to TRBJ2-3; 10 nucleotides agree with TRBD1. The length of the CDR3 is 16 residues. V lost 0 bases to trimming and J lost 6 bases; unmatched junction nucleotides: 6. CDR1 MNHEY and CDR2 SVGAGI come from the germline V gene.

The J gene is TRBJ2-7, the V gene TRBV5-6, with a weak D call TRBD2 (6 bases). Trimming took 1 base from V and 6 from J, leaving 11 bases between them. CDR3 length: 13 amino acids. Germline-derived CDR1 and CDR2 are SGHDT and YYEEEE. CDR3 amino acids: CASSLQGLSEQYF. CDR3 nucleotides: TGTGCCAGCAGCTTGCAGGGACTTAGCGAGCAGTACTTC.

Comment on this clone: This is likely an artifact of a read error, given a far larger clone one base away. No conserved phenylalanine or tryptophan is present at the end of the CDR3, so a read error is the likely explanation. The CDR3 reads CASSSTDYGYTS. As DNA, the CDR3 is TGTGCCAGCAGTTCCACGGATTATGGCTACACCTCC. This chain links TRBV28 with TRBJ1-2; D remains ambiguous. Germline CDR1 and CDR2: MDHEN and SYDVKM. The CDR3 extends over 12 amino acids. V lost 4 bases and J 5 bases, leaving 8 bases between the germline ends.